These 19 T cell receptor beta chains share one sample of origin, sequenced in a study of T cell repertoires in cytomegalovirus infection. TCRdb processed the reads anew with MiXCR; each CDR3 protein has one entry. In the table there are 700,000 to 900,000 distinct CDR3 sequences, 29% of which are singletons. Antigen specificity for these receptors is unknown. The material sequenced was cultured CD8+ T cells from PBMCs, taken from culture after CMV antigen stimulation. The receptors were gathered from a human donor in good health (CMV status not recorded). Some clones in this sample may be carry-over from other donors' samples.

The V and J genes are TRBV6-2 or TRBV6-3 and TRBJ2-7; maybe TRBD1 (6 bases). CDR1 MNHEY and CDR2 SVGEGT come from the germline V gene. Deletions cut 1 base from V and 5 bases from J, with 18 bases between. CDR3 length: 16 residues. The CDR3: CASSYLPQGAGDEQYV. The CDR3 DNA is TGTGCCAGCAGTTACTTACCCCAGGGTGCAGGGGACGAGCAGTACGTC.

This clonotype was detected only a few times. This chain links TRBV7-2 with TRBJ2-1, with D perhaps matching TRBD1 (6 bases). V gave up 3 bases and J gave up 6 bases, with 21 bases separating them. The CDR3 extends over 17 amino acids. Germline V gene lookup returns CDR1 SGHTA and CDR2 FQGNSA. CDR3 protein: CASSLSRGYGLINEQFF. The CDR3 DNA follows: TGTGCCAGCAGCTTGTCAAGGGGGTATGGATTGATCAATGAGCAGTTCTTC.

The gene calls are TRBV4-1 and TRBJ2-7, with TRBD1 identical over 9 bases. The V segment lost 1 base and the J segment 3 bases; nucleotides outside the gene matches: 7. The CDR3 totals 16 residues. CDR1 MGHRA and CDR2 YSYEKL come from the germline V gene. CDR3 protein: CASSQGSGTGNYEQYF. The CDR3 DNA reads as TGCGCCAGCAGCCAAGGTTCCGGGACAGGGAACTACGAGCAGTACTTC.

There are a few counts of this clonotype. The V and J genes are TRBV27 and TRBJ2-1; 10 nucleotides align to TRBD2. The CDR3 runs 15 residues. Losses at the gene ends were 6 bases for V and 7 bases for J; bases not matched to a gene: 9. Germline V gives CDR1 MNHEY, CDR2 SMNVEV (reference sequence). CDR3 region: CASRSTSGAVNEQFF. The CDR3 bases are TGTGCCAGCAGATCTACTAGCGGGGCAGTTAATGAGCAGTTCTTC.

The sample holds many counts of this clonotype. V usage is TRBV28 and J usage is TRBJ1-2; maybe TRBD1 (5 bases). This CDR3 has 13 residues. Trimming removed 4 bases at V and 4 bases at J, with 10 bases between. Germline CDR1 MDHEN, CDR2 SYDVKM. The CDR3 DNA reads TGTGCCAGCAGTTCCCCGACAGTCTATGGCTACACCTTC. It translates to CASSSPTVYGYTF.

The sample holds a few counts of this clonotype. The chain links TRBV7-9 to TRBJ1-1; a possible D gene is TRBD1 (5 bases). CDR3 length: 16 residues. Germline V gives CDR1 SEHNR, CDR2 FQNEAQ (reference sequence). The germline V and J ends were trimmed by 4 bases and 0 bases, with 15 bases remaining between them. The CDR3 here is CASSSSPDSLNTEAFF. For the CDR3, the DNA is TGTGCCAGCAGCTCCTCACCCGACAGCTTGAACACTGAAGCTTTCTTT.

In this sample, this clonotype turned up a few times. This chain links TRBV5-1 with TRBJ1-2; D gene ambiguous. CDR1 is SGHRS, CDR2 YFSETQ, per germline. This CDR3 contains 13 residues. V was cut by 0 bases and J by 4 bases, with 7 bases left in between. CDR3 DNA sequence: TGCGCCAGCAGCTTGGACAGTTCCTATGGCTACACCTTC. Amino acids: CASSLDSSYGYTF.

As for this clonotype: This could be a read error, since a much larger clone is one nucleotide away. V gene TRBV7-8 combines with J gene TRBJ2-3; D may match TRBD1 or TRBD2 (6 bases each). CDR3 length equals 16 residues. The V gene's germline CDR1 is SGHVS and CDR2 FQNEAQ. The CDR3 DNA follows: TGTGTCAGCAGCCCCCTGGGGGGCGTCGGAACAGATACGCAGTATTTT. This translates into CVSSPLGGVGTDTQYF. Looking up the rest from reference TRBV7-8 and TRBJ2-3 gives the full variable domain: GAGVSQSPRYKVAKRGQDVALRCDPISGHVSLFWYQQALGQGPEFLTYFQNEAQLDKSGLPSDRFFAERPEGSVSTLKIQRTQQEDSAVYLCVSSPLGGVGTDTQYFGPGTRLTVL.

The CDR3 reads CASSSVLQGMYEQFF. CDR3 sequence (DNA): TGCGCCAGCAGTTCAGTCCTACAGGGAATGTATGAGCAGTTCTTC. The V call is TRBV10-2, the J call TRBJ2-1; possibly TRBD1 for D (6 bases). The CDR3 is 15 amino acids. Germline CDR1 and CDR2: WSHSY and SAAADI. Trimming pared 5 bases from V and 8 bases from J, leaving 19 bases between.

The V gene is TRBV27, the J gene TRBJ2-1; D unclear. This CDR3 contains 15 residues. V lost 2 bases, J lost 3 bases, and 11 bases lay in between. Germline lookup yields CDR1 MNHEY and CDR2 SMNVEV (reference sequence). The DNA of the CDR3 is TGTGCCAGCAGTTTAGGACCAGCTGGCTACAATGAGCAGTTCTTC. It codes for CASSLGPAGYNEQFF.

This clonotype turned up a few times. CDR3 DNA sequence: TGCAGCGTTGGCCCTCGGGGGGTCGGGACAGATACGCAGTATTTT. This sequence encodes CSVGPRGVGTDTQYF. The chain carries TRBV29-1 and TRBJ2-3; 7 positions match TRBD2. V lost 4 bases and J lost 3; bases outside the gene matches: 10. The CDR3 consists of 15 residues. The germline V gene encodes CDR1 SQVTM and CDR2 ANQGSEA.

The sample holds one count of this clonotype. The V gene is TRBV7-3, the J gene TRBJ2-1; 8 bases are shared with TRBD1. V was clipped by 5 bases and J by 5 bases; unmatched bases: 8. This CDR3 has 15 residues. Germline CDR1 reads SGHTA; CDR2 reads FQGTGA. The CDR3 region is CASSPGTGIHNEQFF. The CDR3 DNA is TGTGCCAGCAGCCCGGGGACAGGTATTCACAATGAGCAGTTCTTC.

This chain joins TRBV7-9 and TRBJ1-2, with a tentative D call TRBD1 (5 bases). The CDR3 length is 16 residues. The germline CDR1 and CDR2 sequences are SEHNR and FQNEAQ (reference sequence). Trimming removed 5 bases from V and 2 bases from J, with 18 bases in between. In nucleotides, the CDR3 is TGTGCCAGCAGCCCGAATCCCCCAGGGAGAAACTATGGCTACACCTTC. This encodes CASSPNPPGRNYGYTF.

The V gene is TRBV13, the J gene TRBJ1-1, with D uncertain. Germline V gene data show CDR1 as PRHDT and CDR2 as FYEKMQ (reference sequence). Trimming shortened V by 3 bases and J by 1 base, and 21 bases separated the two germline ends. The CDR3 contains 18 residues. The DNA for the CDR3 is TGTGCCAGCAGCTTCGGAAAGGTGGCCAGCCGCTCGAACACTGAAGCTTTCTTT. Protein: CASSFGKVASRSNTEAFF.

This chain uses TRBV7-3 with TRBJ2-3, with 8 positions matching TRBD2. The germline CDR1 and CDR2 sequences are SGHTA and FQGTGA. This CDR3 is 13 amino acids long. CDR3 DNA sequence: TGTGGGGGCGGCGGGGGGTGGCCAGATACGCAGTATTTT. Encoded protein: CGGGGGWPDTQYF.

The genes are TRBV5-6 and TRBJ2-6; D not certain. The CDR3 contains 14 residues. Germline V gene sequence: CDR1 SGHDT, CDR2 YYEEEE. Trimming pared 0 bases from V and 3 bases from J, leaving 4 bases between. The CDR3 DNA follows: TGTGCCAGCAGCTTGGGGTTTGGGGCCAACGTCCTGACTTTC. It encodes CASSLGFGANVLTF.

This clonotype was counted only a few times. The J gene is TRBJ1-1, the V gene TRBV7-3; D uncertain. Germline lookup yields CDR1 SGHTA and CDR2 FQGTGA. This CDR3 is 13 amino acids long. Trimming pared 3 bases from V and 4 bases from J, leaving 9 bases between. CDR3 in amino acids: CASSFSSITEAFF. CDR3 sequence (DNA): TGTGCCAGCAGCTTCAGCAGCATCACTGAAGCTTTCTTT.

This clonotype appeared a few times. This chain connects TRBV7-9 to TRBJ1-1; 9 bases align to TRBD1. Germline CDR1 SEHNR, CDR2 FQNEAQ (reference sequence). J was trimmed by 0 bases and V by 5 bases; bases with no gene match: 4. This CDR3 region has 15 residues. CDR3 coding DNA: TGTGCCAGCAGCCAAAGACAGGGGGTGAACACTGAAGCTTTCTTT. Translated: CASSQRQGVNTEAFF.

This clonotype was seen ten or more times. The rearrangement links TRBV5-1 to TRBJ2-3; no clear D. V gave up 4 bases and J gave up 1 base, with 10 bases separating them. The CDR3 has 14 residues. Germline CDR1 SGHRS, CDR2 YFSETQ. The CDR3 nucleotides are TGCGCCAGCAGCCTCGGCGAAGGCACAGATACGCAGTATTTT. Amino acids: CASSLGEGTDTQYF.